Presented here are 26 T cell receptor beta chains from one specimen sequenced in a study of cytomegalovirus exposure and HLA in healthy donors. In the PCR, 60 Vbeta and 13 Jbeta primers were used. Data came from immunoSEQ multiplex PCR; TCRdb stores just in-frame clones and leaves some out. The table records approximately 110,000 clones, around 70% of them present only once. Sequences were obtained from PBMCs. These receptors all stem from a woman aged 40 to 50 in good health and CMV-seropositive.

This chain links TRBV11-2 with TRBJ2-7; D is unresolved. V lost 1 base, J lost 0 bases, and 16 bases lay in between. This CDR3 has 17 amino acids. Germline CDR1 and CDR2: SGHAT and FQNNGV. CDR3: CASSLGPPRFSSYEQYF. In DNA, the CDR3 is TGTGCCAGCAGCTTAGGGCCCCCCAGATTCAGCTCCTACGAGCAGTACTTC.

The chain uses TRBV2 and TRBJ1-2; D unclear. CDR1 is SNHLY, CDR2 FYNNEI, per germline. Trimming pared 2 bases from V and 8 bases from J, leaving 9 bases between. This CDR3 is 12 amino acids long. The CDR3 protein is CASSEMRQGYTF. CDR3 nucleotides: TGTGCCAGCAGTGAAATGCGGCAAGGCTACACCTTC.

The chain carries TRBV7-9 and TRBJ1-1; D possibly corresponds to TRBD1 (5 bases). The CDR3 is 15 amino acids. Germline CDR1 reads SEHNR; CDR2 reads FQNEAQ (reference sequence). V was cut by 7 bases and J by 3 bases, with 18 bases left in between. Here the CDR3 reads CASTSREGLDTEAFF. As DNA, the CDR3 is TGTGCCAGCACCTCCAGGGAGGGGTTGGACACTGAAGCTTTCTTT.

The rearrangement joins TRBV29-1 to TRBJ2-7; 9 positions match TRBD1. Germline V gives CDR1 SQVTM, CDR2 ANQGSEA. V was clipped by 2 bases and J by 1 base; unmatched bases: 9. The CDR3 is 16 amino acids. Here the CDR3 DNA reads TGCAGCGTTGAATCGGCCTTACAGGGGGCGTCCTACGAGCAGTACTTC. This translates into CSVESALQGASYEQYF.

This clone was counted between two and nine times. The chain links TRBV2 to TRBJ1-6; D uncertain. This CDR3 comprises 14 residues. CDR1 and CDR2 from the germline V gene are SNHLY and FYNNEI. Trimming cost V 2 bases and J 4 bases, with 6 bases left between them. The CDR3 is CASSERSYNSPLHF. The CDR3, as DNA: TGTGCCAGCAGTGAAAGGAGTTATAATTCACCCCTCCACTTT.

On this clone itself: The junction does not match germline at one end; this may be a read error. The gene calls are TRBV2 and TRBJ1-2, with D perhaps TRBD1 (6 bases). The CDR3 runs to 14 residues. CDR1 is SNHLY and CDR2 is FYNNEI in the germline V gene. DNA of the CDR3: TGTGCCAGCAGCGAAGGACAGACTAACTATGGCTACACCTTC. It specifies CASSEGQTNYGYTF.

V is TRBV18 and J is TRBJ1-4; 8 bases match TRBD1. This CDR3 has 15 amino acids. Per germline, CDR1 KGHSH and CDR2 LQKENI. Trimming cost V 6 bases and J 7 bases; bases outside gene matches: 10. CDR3 sequence: CASSTRQGLAEKLFF. DNA for the CDR3: TGTGCCAGCTCTACCAGACAGGGGCTTGCTGAAAAACTGTTTTTT.

The J gene is TRBJ1-6, the V gene TRBV5-8; D not certain. Germline CDR1 is SGHTS and CDR2 is YDEGEE. The CDR3 is 16 residues long. The V and J ends lost 4 bases and 3 bases respectively, with 14 bases between them. The chain's CDR3 is CASSLGGFLYNSPLHF. The CDR3 bases are TGTGCCAGCAGCCTAGGAGGGTTCCTCTATAATTCACCCCTCCACTTT. Full variable domain (missing parts from reference TRBV5-8 and TRBJ1-6): EAGVTQSPTHLIKTRGQQATLRCSPISGHTSVYWYQQALGLGLQFLLWYDEGEERNRGNFPPRFSGRQFPNYSSELNVNALELEDSALYLCASSLGGFLYNSPLHFGNGTRLTVT.

J is TRBJ2-7 and V is TRBV5-1; no clear D. CDR1 and CDR2 (germline): SGHRS, YFSETQ. The V end was cut by 6 bases, the J end by 6 bases, with 13 bases between. The CDR3 extends over 12 amino acids. CDR3 DNA sequence: TGCGCCAGCACCGAAGCTGGGCGCGAGCAGTACTTC. This encodes CASTEAGREQYF.

V gene TRBV14 combines with J gene TRBJ1-2; unclear D gene. The CDR3 contains 14 residues. CDR1 and CDR2 from the germline V gene are SGHDN and FVKESK. V was clipped by 3 bases and J by 3 bases, with 11 bases between them. The CDR3 coding sequence is TGTGCCAGCAGCCACGTTCGGGATTACTATGGCTACACCTTC. Translated, it gives CASSHVRDYYGYTF.

The rearrangement links TRBV19 to TRBJ2-7; unclear D gene. Trimming removed 4 bases from V and 0 bases from J, with 7 bases in between. The CDR3 totals 13 residues. Per the germline V gene, CDR1 is LNHDA and CDR2 is SQIVND (reference sequence). CDR3 loop: CASSTESSYEQYF. The DNA for the CDR3 is TGTGCCAGTAGTACAGAGAGCTCCTACGAGCAGTACTTC.

The CDR3: CASSPAGNTIYF. CDR3 DNA sequence: TGTGCCAGCAGTCCAGCTGGAAACACCATATATTTT. V is TRBV6-5 and J is TRBJ1-3, with no clear D. CDR1 and CDR2 (germline): MNHEY, SVGAGI. This CDR3 region has 12 residues. The V end was cut by 5 bases, the J end by 2 bases, with 4 bases between.

A single count supports this clone. J is TRBJ1-1 and V is TRBV5-1; TRBD1 might be the D (5 bases). Germline V lookup: CDR1 SGHRS, CDR2 YFSETQ. The V and J ends lost 3 bases and 2 bases respectively, with 14 bases between them. This CDR3 contains 15 residues. The CDR3 loop reads CASSSLGVPNTEAFF. The CDR3 bases are TGCGCCAGCAGCTCGTTAGGGGTCCCTAACACTGAAGCTTTCTTT. The whole variable domain, filled in from reference TRBV5-1 and TRBJ1-1, reads KAGVTQTPRYLIKTRGQQVTLSCSPISGHRSVSWYQQTPGQGLQFLFEYFSETQRNKGNFPGRFSGRQFSNSRSEMNVSTLELGDSALYLCASSSLGVPNTEAFFGQGTRLTVV.

V gene TRBV19 combines with J gene TRBJ1-5; a possible D gene is TRBD1 (6 bases). Germline-derived CDR1 and CDR2 are LNHDA and SQIVND (reference sequence). The CDR3 runs 12 residues. V lost 7 bases to trimming and J lost 4 bases, with 8 bases between them. This chain's CDR3 is CASTDRNQPQHF. The CDR3 nucleotides are TGTGCCAGTACCGACAGGAATCAGCCCCAGCATTTT.

This sequence joins TRBV2 and TRBJ1-2; D is undetermined. The germline gives CDR1 SNHLY, CDR2 FYNNEI. The V and J ends lost 3 bases and 6 bases respectively, with 11 bases between them. This CDR3 contains 13 residues. This CDR3 reads CASSEERRDGYTF. Here the CDR3 DNA reads TGTGCCAGCAGTGAGGAACGGAGGGATGGCTACACCTTC.

The chain recombines TRBV5-5 with TRBJ1-1; D is unclear. The V end was cut by 7 bases, the J end by 4 bases, with 8 bases between. CDR3 length: 11 residues. Germline loops: CDR1 SGHKS, CDR2 YYEKEE (reference sequence). The chain's CDR3 is CASADVTEAFF. CDR3 in DNA: TGTGCCAGCGCAGATGTCACTGAAGCTTTCTTT.

This clone was recorded only once. The J gene is TRBJ2-7, the V gene TRBV18; 7 bases are shared with TRBD1. Trimming at V came to 1 base and at J to 4 bases, leaving 1 base not matched to a gene. Germline V lookup: CDR1 KGHSH, CDR2 LQKENI. The CDR3 has 13 residues. This chain's CDR3 is CASSPRDSYEQYF. The CDR3 coding sequence is TGTGCCAGCTCACCACGGGACAGTTACGAGCAGTACTTC.

The chain is built from TRBV7-2 and TRBJ2-3; TRBD2 is a possible D gene (5 bases). This CDR3 region has 15 residues. Germline V gene sequence: CDR1 SGHTA, CDR2 FQGNSA. Trimming stripped 1 base from V and 2 bases from J, with 10 bases between. CDR3 DNA sequence: TGTGCCAGCAGCTTAGTTGACGACTACACAGATACGCAGTATTTT. Amino acids: CASSLVDDYTDTQYF.

CDR3: CASSGIDRGAGGYTF. CDR3 coding DNA: TGTGCCAGCAGCGGAATAGACAGGGGAGCAGGGGGCTACACCTTC. The chain recombines TRBV2 with TRBJ1-2, with TRBD1 matching 8 bases. With V trimmed by 6 bases and J by 8 bases, 14 bases remained unmatched. CDR1 is SNHLY and CDR2 is FYNNEI in the germline V gene. The CDR3 loop spans 15 amino acids.

The V and J genes are TRBV10-3 and TRBJ2-3; 7 bases line up with TRBD2. Germline V CDR1 and CDR2: ENHRY, SYGVKD. V gave up 0 bases and J gave up 1 base; unmatched junction bases: 1. The CDR3 consists of 15 residues. This chain's CDR3 is CAISESLARTDTQYF. The CDR3 nucleotides read TGTGCCATCAGTGAGTCACTAGCGCGCACAGATACGCAGTATTTT.

This chain links TRBV11-2 with TRBJ2-7; 9 nucleotides match TRBD1. CDR3 length: 18 residues. Germline values: CDR1 SGHAT, CDR2 FQNNGV. V gave up 5 bases and J gave up 4 bases; unmatched junction bases: 18. CDR3 nucleotides: TGTGCCAGCAGCACCGGGACAGGGACTTTTTGGACCCGATACGAGCAGTACTTC. It is translated as CASSTGTGTFWTRYEQYF.

The chain couples TRBV14 to TRBJ2-3; D not resolved. V lost 4 bases, J lost 4 bases, and 9 bases lay in between. Germline V CDR1 and CDR2: SGHDN, FVKESK. The CDR3 runs to 13 residues. CDR3 protein: CASSPPVADTQYF. DNA for the CDR3: TGTGCCAGCAGCCCCCCAGTCGCAGATACGCAGTATTTT.

The rearrangement links TRBV11-2 to TRBJ2-7, with D unclear. The V and J ends lost 2 bases and 4 bases respectively, with 15 bases between them. The CDR3 has 15 residues. The germline CDR1 and CDR2 sequences are SGHAT and FQNNGV. The CDR3 reads CASSLRRIPTYEQYF. The CDR3 DNA is TGTGCCAGCAGCTTAAGGCGGATTCCTACATACGAGCAGTACTTC.

This clone was recorded only once. The CDR3 loop reads CASSDVGTGYTGELFF. CDR3 DNA: TGTGCCAGCAGTGACGTGGGGACAGGGTACACCGGGGAGCTGTTTTTT. The V call is TRBV6-1, the J call TRBJ2-2, with TRBD1 matching 9 bases. This CDR3 spans 16 amino acids. Losses at the gene ends were 3 bases for V and 3 bases for J; bases not matched to a gene: 5. The V gene's germline CDR1 is MNHNS and CDR2 SASEGT.

This sequence joins TRBV18 and TRBJ2-3; 8 nucleotides agree with TRBD1. With 3 bases clipped from V and 4 bases from J, the junction kept 6 bases outside the gene matches. The CDR3 contains 15 residues. CDR1 and CDR2 (germline): KGHSH, LQKENI. CDR3 protein: CASSPTGASADTQYF. For the CDR3, the DNA is TGTGCCAGCTCACCGACAGGGGCGAGTGCAGATACGCAGTATTTT.

The chain couples TRBV9 to TRBJ1-2, with 8 positions matching TRBD1. The CDR3 length is 15 residues. Germline assignment: CDR1 SGDLS and CDR2 YYNGEE. V shed 4 bases, J shed 0 bases, and the junction held 5 bases outside the gene matches. As DNA, the CDR3 is TGTGCCAGCAGCCGGACAGGGAACACTAACTATGGCTACACCTTC. Translated: CASSRTGNTNYGYTF.